A single sample is the source of the 6 T cell receptor beta chains below, sequenced in a study of blood T cell repertoires in COVID-19. Using immunoSEQ multiplex PCR, the repertoire was profiled, and TCRdb retains in-frame clones only, with some absent. The profile shows roughly 100,000 clones, approximately 77% of them singletons. Sequencing was done on a sample of peripheral blood. The source of these receptors is a woman older than 75 with acute or convalescent COVID-19.

A few counts support this clone. The chain employs TRBV9 and TRBJ2-7, with 7 bases lining up with TRBD1. Germline V gene data show CDR1 as SGDLS and CDR2 as YYNGEE. CDR3 length: 14 amino acids. V shed 4 bases and J 2 bases; nucleotides not matched to a gene: 6. The CDR3 region is CASSPRTGPYEQYF. The CDR3 coding sequence is TGTGCCAGCAGCCCCCGGACAGGACCCTACGAGCAGTACTTC.

The chain carries TRBV24-1 and TRBJ1-2; 10 positions agree with TRBD1. This CDR3 spans 14 amino acids. The germline V gene encodes CDR1 KGHDR and CDR2 SFDVKD. Germline trimming cut 12 bases from V and 2 bases from J; bases unmatched to any gene: 8. The CDR3 sequence: CAAARGQGNYGYTF. The CDR3 nucleotides are TGTGCCGCCGCACGGGGACAGGGGAACTATGGCTACACCTTC.

The V and J genes are TRBV30 and TRBJ1-3; D is unclear. V lost 3 bases to trimming and J lost 0 bases, with 9 bases between them. Germline loops: CDR1 GTSNPN, CDR2 SVGIG (reference sequence). CDR3 length: 14 residues. CDR3 coding DNA: TGTGCCTGGAGGCCTCAGGTCTCTGGAAACACCATATATTTT. This gives the protein CAWRPQVSGNTIYF.

The chain employs TRBV6-2 or TRBV6-3 and TRBJ1-1; TRBD1 agrees at 7 bases. V gave up 4 bases and J gave up 0 bases; unmatched junction bases: 8. There are 16 residues in the CDR3. The germline gives CDR1 MNHEY, CDR2 SVGEGT. The DNA for the CDR3 is TGTGCCAGCAGTTCCCCCTCGGACAGGATGAACACTGAAGCTTTCTTT. It is translated as CASSSPSDRMNTEAFF.

The chain recombines TRBV19 with TRBJ1-3; D ambiguous. V was cut by 6 bases and J by 0 bases, with 12 bases left in between. Germline CDR1 and CDR2: LNHDA and SQIVND (reference sequence). The CDR3 consists of 15 residues. The CDR3 sequence is CASRPHVNSGNTIYF. CDR3 DNA: TGTGCCAGTAGGCCACACGTAAACTCTGGAAACACCATATATTTT.

The chain recombines TRBV6-6 with TRBJ1-2, with TRBD1 as a possible D gene (6 bases). CDR1 and CDR2 (germline): MNHNY, SVGAGI (reference sequence). CDR3 length equals 15 residues. Trimming left V 0 bases short and J 8 bases short, with 16 bases between. DNA of the CDR3: TGTGCCAGCAGTTACTCGCTAGACAGGCCGAAAGGCTACACCTTC. This codes for CASSYSLDRPKGYTF.